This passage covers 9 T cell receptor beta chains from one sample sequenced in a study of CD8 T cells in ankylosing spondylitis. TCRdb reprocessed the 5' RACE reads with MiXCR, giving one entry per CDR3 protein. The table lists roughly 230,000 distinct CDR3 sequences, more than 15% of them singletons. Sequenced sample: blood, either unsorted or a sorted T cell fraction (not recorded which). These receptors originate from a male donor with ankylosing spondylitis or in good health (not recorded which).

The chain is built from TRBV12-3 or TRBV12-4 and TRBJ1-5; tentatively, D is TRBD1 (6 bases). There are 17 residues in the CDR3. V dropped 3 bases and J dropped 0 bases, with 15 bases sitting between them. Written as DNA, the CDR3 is TGTGCCAGCAGTTTGGCAACAGGGACCTATAGCAATCAGCCCCAGCATTTT. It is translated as CASSLATGTYSNQPQHF.

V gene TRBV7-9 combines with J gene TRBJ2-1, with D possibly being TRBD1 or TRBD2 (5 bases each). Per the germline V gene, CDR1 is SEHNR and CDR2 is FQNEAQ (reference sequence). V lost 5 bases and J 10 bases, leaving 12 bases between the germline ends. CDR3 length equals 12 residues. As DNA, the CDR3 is TGTGCCAGCAGCAACAGAGGGGAGGAGCAGTTCTTC. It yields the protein CASSNRGEEQFF.

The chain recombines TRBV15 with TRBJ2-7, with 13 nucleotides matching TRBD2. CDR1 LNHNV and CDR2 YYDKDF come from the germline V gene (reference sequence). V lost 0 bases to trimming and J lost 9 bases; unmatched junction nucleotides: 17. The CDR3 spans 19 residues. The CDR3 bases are TGTGCCACCAGCAGAGAGGGACTAGCGGGACTAAGCCTTACGGGGGGGCAGTACTTC. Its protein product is CATSREGLAGLSLTGGQYF.

This CDR3 reads CASSASNGRGHEQYF. The CDR3 DNA reads TGTGCCAGCAGCGCCTCGAATGGGAGGGGCCACGAGCAGTACTTC. The rearrangement uses TRBV9 and TRBJ2-7, with 7 bases lining up with TRBD2. CDR3 length equals 15 residues. Losses at the gene ends were 3 bases for V and 5 bases for J; bases not matched to a gene: 11. Germline V CDR1 and CDR2: SGDLS, YYNGEE.

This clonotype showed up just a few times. Written as DNA, the CDR3 is TGTGCCAGCAGTGATTCAACAGGGTGGTCCTACGAGCAGTACTTC. The encoded protein is CASSDSTGWSYEQYF. V usage is TRBV2 and J usage is TRBJ2-7; the D gene is possibly TRBD1 (6 bases). Germline CDR1 SNHLY, CDR2 FYNNEI. The CDR3 is made up of 15 amino acids. Trimming shortened V by 3 bases and J by 1 base, and 13 bases separated the two germline ends.

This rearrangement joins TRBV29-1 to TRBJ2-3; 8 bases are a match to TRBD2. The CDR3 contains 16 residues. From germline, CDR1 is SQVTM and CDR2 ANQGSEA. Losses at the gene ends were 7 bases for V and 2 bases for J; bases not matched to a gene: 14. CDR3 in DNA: TGCAGCGCCCACACCTGGCTAGCGGGCTACACAGATACGCAGTATTTT. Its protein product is CSAHTWLAGYTDTQYF.

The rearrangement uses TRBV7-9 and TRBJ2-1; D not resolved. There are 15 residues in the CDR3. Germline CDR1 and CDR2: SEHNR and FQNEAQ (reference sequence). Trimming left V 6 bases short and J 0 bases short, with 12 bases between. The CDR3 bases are TGTGCCAGCAGAACACTTTCGAGCTCCTACAATGAGCAGTTCTTC. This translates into CASRTLSSSYNEQFF.

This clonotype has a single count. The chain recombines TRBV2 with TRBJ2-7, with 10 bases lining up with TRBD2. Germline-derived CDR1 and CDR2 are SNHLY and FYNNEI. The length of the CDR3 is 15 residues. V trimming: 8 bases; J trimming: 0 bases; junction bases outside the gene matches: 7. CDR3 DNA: TGTGCCAGCGGGACGGGGACTAGCGACTCCTACGAGCAGTACTTC. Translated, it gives CASGTGTSDSYEQYF.

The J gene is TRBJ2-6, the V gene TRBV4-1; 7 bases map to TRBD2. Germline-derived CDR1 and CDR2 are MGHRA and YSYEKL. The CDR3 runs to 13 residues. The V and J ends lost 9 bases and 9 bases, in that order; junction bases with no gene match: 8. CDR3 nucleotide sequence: TGCGCCAGTTTGGGGGGGGAAGACAACGTCCTGACTTTC. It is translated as CASLGGEDNVLTF.